Below are 20 T cell receptor beta chains sequenced from a single sample in a study of beta chain features in type 1 diabetes. The entirety of the isolated RNA underwent reverse transcription, so expressed TCRB transcripts were sequenced. Measured with immunoSEQ multiplex PCR; TCRdb has only the in-frame clones, and not every one. The sample consists of tens of thousands of clones, 42% of them appearing once. These TCRs are of unknown antigen specificity. Study results and caveats: Type 1 diabetes patients showed a moderate but significant shortening of TCRB CDR3s in all four CD4+ subsets.

Sequencing was done on a sample of Tregs from blood. The receptor set was obtained from a man aged 30 to 39 with type 1 diabetes.

This clone was picked up one time. J is TRBJ1-2 and V is TRBV5-6, with D possibly being TRBD1 (5 bases). The germline V gene has CDR1 SGHDT and CDR2 YYEEEE. The V gene lost 3 bases and the J gene lost 3 bases, with 15 bases spanning the gap. The CDR3 runs 15 residues. CDR3 loop: CASSSRQFLDYGYTF. In DNA, the CDR3 is TGTGCCAGCAGCTCGAGACAGTTTTTGGACTATGGCTACACCTTC.

The rearrangement joins TRBV27 to TRBJ2-1; the match to TRBD2 covers 7 bases. The CDR3 runs to 15 residues. V lost 4 bases, J lost 3 bases, and 6 bases stayed unmatched. CDR1 MNHEY and CDR2 SMNVEV come from the germline V gene (reference sequence). CDR3 nucleotide sequence: TGTGCCAGCAGTTCGATCAGCGGGGACTACAATGAGCAGTTCTTC. Protein: CASSSISGDYNEQFF.

This clone was found once. This chain connects TRBV6-6 to TRBJ2-3; a weak D match, TRBD1 (5 bases). Looked up from germline, CDR1 is MNHNY and CDR2 is SVGAGI (reference sequence). The CDR3 length is 16 residues. V lost 0 bases to trimming and J lost 2 bases, with 12 bases between them. The CDR3 sequence: CASSYSGHLFTDTQYF. The CDR3 DNA is TGTGCCAGCAGTTACTCTGGACACCTTTTCACAGATACGCAGTATTTT.

Only a few counts were recorded for this clone. The V gene is TRBV2, the J gene TRBJ2-7; TRBD2 is a possible D gene (5 bases). This CDR3 comprises 14 residues. CDR1 and CDR2 (germline): SNHLY, FYNNEI. Trimming shortened V by 1 base and J by 0 bases, and 7 bases separated the two germline ends. The CDR3 region has the DNA TGTGCCAGCAGTGAAGACAGCGGCTCCTACGAGCAGTACTTC. As protein: CASSEDSGSYEQYF.

The V gene is TRBV2, the J gene TRBJ2-5; a possible D gene is TRBD2 (5 bases). The CDR3 contains 13 residues. Trimming cost V 7 bases and J 7 bases, with 16 bases left between them. CDR1 and CDR2 (germline): SNHLY, FYNNEI. The CDR3 DNA follows: TGTGCCAGCAAAAGCGGAGAGATGGGGACCCAGTACTTC. Translation: CASKSGEMGTQYF.

The chain recombines TRBV9 with TRBJ1-5; D perhaps matches TRBD1 (5 bases). CDR1 and CDR2 from the germline V gene are SGDLS and YYNGEE. V was cut by 3 bases and J by 6 bases, with 19 bases left in between. The length of the CDR3 is 16 residues. The CDR3 region is CASSAGGPASAQPQHF. In DNA form, the CDR3 reads TGTGCCAGCAGCGCGGGGGGACCCGCATCGGCTCAGCCCCAGCATTTT.

The V call is TRBV6-5, the J call TRBJ1-4, with D perhaps matching TRBD1 (5 bases). The CDR3 is 13 amino acids. Trimming left V 6 bases short and J 17 bases short, with 22 bases between. Germline CDR1 is MNHEY and CDR2 is SVGAGI. CDR3 DNA: TGTGCCAGCAGCACTCTCGTAACCGCGACAGCTTTTTTT. Its protein product is CASSTLVTATAFF.

The rearrangement links TRBV5-1 to TRBJ2-7, with D maybe TRBD2 (6 bases). V was pared by 1 base and J by 6 bases, with 11 bases between. In germline, CDR1 is SGHRS, CDR2 YFSETQ. This CDR3 contains 13 residues. Here the CDR3 DNA reads TGCGCCAGCAGCTTGACTAGCTCAGGCGAGCAGTACTTC. Its translation is CASSLTSSGEQYF.

The rearrangement uses TRBV28 and TRBJ2-7, with a weak D call TRBD1 (6 bases). The CDR3 length is 15 residues. The germline gives CDR1 MDHEN, CDR2 SYDVKM. V was cut by 6 bases and J by 3 bases, with 18 bases left in between. Here the CDR3 DNA reads TGTGCCAGCAGAATTGTGGGGGACACTAACTACGAGCAGTACTTC. This translates into CASRIVGDTNYEQYF.

This chain joins TRBV7-9 and TRBJ1-2; possible D gene TRBD1, 6 bases. The CDR3 extends over 14 amino acids. V dropped 5 bases and J dropped 6 bases, with 16 bases sitting between them. The V gene's germline CDR1 is SEHNR and CDR2 FQNEAQ (reference sequence). CDR3 amino acids: CASSPSWGGDGYTF. As DNA, the CDR3 is TGTGCCAGCAGCCCTAGTTGGGGGGGCGATGGCTACACCTTC.

The V gene is TRBV29-1, the J gene TRBJ2-4; 10 bases map to TRBD1. The CDR3 runs to 11 residues. Germline CDR1 SQVTM, CDR2 ANQGSEA. The CDR3: CSGQGENIQYF. CDR3 bases: TGCAGTGGACAGGGGGAAAACATTCAGTACTTC.

This clone was counted only a few times. The J gene is TRBJ2-7, the V gene TRBV21-1; TRBD2 is taken as the D call from the table, unchecked against the DNA. TRBV21-1 is a listed pseudogene. CDR3 length: 14 amino acids. The CDR3 DNA is TGTGCCAGCAGCAAAGTCCCCCCCCCTACCGAGCAGTACTTC. It encodes CASSKVPPPTEQYF.

The chain joins TRBV28 to TRBJ2-3, with 7 bases aligning to TRBD2. Unmatched junction bases numbered 20, after V lost 2 bases and J lost 0 bases. CDR1 MDHEN and CDR2 SYDVKM come from the germline V gene. The CDR3 is 21 residues long. The CDR3 spells CASSLRRTRLGRRRSTDTQYF. CDR3 nucleotide sequence: TGTGCCAGCAGTTTACGTCGGACTAGGTTAGGGCGCAGACGAAGCACAGATACGCAGTATTTT.

The rearrangement joins TRBV6-1 to TRBJ2-1, with D unclear. The CDR3 has 15 amino acids. Trimming shortened V by 6 bases and J by 0 bases, and 12 bases separated the two germline ends. Germline CDR1 reads MNHNS; CDR2 reads SASEGT. The CDR3 protein is CASSVEVLSYNEQFF. The CDR3 DNA reads TGTGCCAGCAGCGTAGAAGTGCTCTCCTACAATGAGCAGTTCTTC.

The CDR3 bases are TGCGCCAGCAGCTCGGGTCCAGCGGGACACAATGAGCAGTTCTTC. Protein sequence: CASSSGPAGHNEQFF. The chain is built from TRBV5-1 and TRBJ2-1; TRBD2 matches 7 bases. The CDR3 covers 15 residues. Trimming cost V 3 bases and J 5 bases; bases outside gene matches: 8. CDR1 and CDR2 (germline): SGHRS, YFSETQ.

This clone was seen only a few times. This chain links TRBV27 with TRBJ2-2, with D unresolved. The CDR3 is 15 amino acids. Germline V gene sequence: CDR1 MNHEY, CDR2 SMNVEV (reference sequence). V lost 1 base and J 2 bases, leaving 8 bases between the germline ends. CDR3 protein: CASSLWAANTGELFF. The DNA of the CDR3 is TGTGCCAGCAGTTTATGGGCAGCCAACACCGGGGAGCTGTTTTTT.

This clone was seen a handful of times. V is TRBV7-2 and J is TRBJ2-7; 11 bases agree with TRBD2. J gave up 6 bases and V 8 bases, and 9 bases lay outside the gene matches. The CDR3 spans 14 residues. In germline, CDR1 is SGHTA, CDR2 FQGNSA. The CDR3 bases are TGTGCCAGCGCCTTAGCGGGAGGGCCGGGCGAGCAGTACTTC. It translates to CASALAGGPGEQYF.

The J gene is TRBJ2-7, the V gene TRBV5-1, with D uncertain. The CDR3 sequence is 15 residues long. Germline CDR1 SGHRS, CDR2 YFSETQ. The V end lost 0 bases, the J end lost 2 bases, and 12 bases lay between the germline ends. The CDR3, as DNA: TGCGCCAGCAGCTTGGCCTTCGGCGGAACCTACGAGCAGTACTTC. It translates to CASSLAFGGTYEQYF.

This clone was counted only a few times. V and J are TRBV6-1 and TRBJ2-5; weak D call: TRBD2 (6 bases). Trimming took off 1 base at V and 4 bases at J, with 10 bases between the two ends. This CDR3 region has 14 residues. Germline CDR1 reads MNHNS; CDR2 reads SASEGT. DNA of the CDR3: TGTGCCAGCAGTGAAGTTGGGGGGTCAGAGACCCAGTACTTC. The encoded protein is CASSEVGGSETQYF.

This rearrangement joins TRBV5-1 to TRBJ1-4; 8 nucleotides agree with TRBD1. Germline CDR1 is SGHRS and CDR2 is YFSETQ. The J segment lost 7 bases and the V segment lost 4 bases, leaving 6 bases of the junction unmatched. The CDR3 has 14 amino acids. This chain's CDR3 is CASSPGQGPEKLFF. CDR3 in DNA: TGCGCCAGCAGCCCAGGACAGGGCCCTGAAAAACTGTTTTTT.